The 30 T cell receptor beta chains below all came from one sample that was sequenced in a study of CD8 T cells in Susac syndrome. Random hexamers served to reverse transcribe roughly 0.5 to 1 ug RNA. From the immunoSEQ multiplex PCR reads, TCRdb called clonotypes with MiXCR, one entry per CDR3 protein. The sample lists 150,000 to 200,000 distinct CDR3 sequences, roughly 94% occurring once. The sample consisted of CD4+ T cells from PBMCs. The source is a human donor in good health.

This sequence joins TRBV30 and TRBJ2-3, with D perhaps TRBD2 (6 bases). V was cut by 4 bases and J by 0 bases, with 11 bases left in between. CDR1 is GTSNPN and CDR2 is SVGIG in the germline V gene (reference sequence). The CDR3 runs 14 residues. The CDR3 is CAWTIAASTDTQYF. CDR3 nucleotides: TGTGCCTGGACCATAGCGGCCAGCACAGATACGCAGTATTTT.

The V call is TRBV7-3, the J call TRBJ1-1, with D tentatively TRBD1 (6 bases). Germline V gene lookup returns CDR1 SGHTA and CDR2 FQGTGA. Deletions cut 2 bases from V and 5 bases from J, with 12 bases between. The CDR3 sequence is 14 residues long. The CDR3: CASSLRGAGTEAFF. DNA for the CDR3: TGTGCCAGCAGCTTACGGGGGGCAGGTACTGAAGCTTTCTTT. Full variable domain (remainder filled in from reference TRBV7-3 and TRBJ1-1): GAGVSQTPSNKVTEKGKYVELRCDPISGHTALYWYRQSLGQGPEFLIYFQGTGAADDSGLPNDRFFAVRPEGSVSTLKIQRTERGDSAVYLCASSLRGAGTEAFFGQGTRLTVV.

The rearrangement joins TRBV12-2 to TRBJ2-7. TRBV12-2 is designated a pseudogene. This CDR3 is built from 13 residues. The CDR3 reads CASRFWSTREQYF. The DNA of the CDR3 is TGTGCAAGTCGCTTCTGGAGTACCCGCGAGCAGTACTTC.

The chain links TRBV28 to TRBJ2-7; TRBD1 matches at 10 bases. Germline trimming cut 4 bases from V and 5 bases from J; bases unmatched to any gene: 5. The CDR3 length is 14 residues. The germline V gene has CDR1 MDHEN and CDR2 SYDVKM. The CDR3 sequence is CASSSWTGGDEQYF. CDR3 coding DNA: TGTGCCAGCAGTTCCTGGACAGGGGGAGACGAGCAGTACTTC.

The J gene is TRBJ2-7, the V gene TRBV6-2 or TRBV6-3; D is unclear. The CDR3 has 13 amino acids. The ends were cut back, 6 bases at V and 3 bases at J, with 12 bases in the middle. Germline V gene data show CDR1 as MNHEY and CDR2 as SVGEGT. DNA for the CDR3: TGTGCCAGCAGACCCGGCATCGGCTACGAGCAGTACTTC. This codes for CASRPGIGYEQYF.

This sequence joins TRBV5-1 and TRBJ2-5, with 12 bases aligning to TRBD1. This CDR3 has 16 residues. Trimming removed 9 bases from V and 2 bases from J; junction bases left unmatched: 11. The germline V gene encodes CDR1 SGHRS and CDR2 YFSETQ. CDR3 DNA sequence: TGCGCCACCCATGTCGGGGACAGGGGGCCTCAAGAGACCCAGTACTTC. Amino acid sequence: CATHVGDRGPQETQYF. The full variable domain, in which reference TRBV5-1 and TRBJ2-5 provide the parts outside the CDR3, is KAGVTQTPRYLIKTRGQQVTLSCSPISGHRSVSWYQQTPGQGLQFLFEYFSETQRNKGNFPGRFSGRQFSNSRSEMNVSTLELGDSALYLCATHVGDRGPQETQYFGPGTRLLVL.

The chain combines TRBV19 with TRBJ2-7, with 9 bases aligning to TRBD1. Per the germline V gene, CDR1 is LNHDA and CDR2 is SQIVND (reference sequence). The CDR3 totals 15 residues. Unmatched junction bases numbered 2, after V lost 2 bases and J lost 0 bases. CDR3 coding DNA: TGTGCCAGTAGTATATCACAGGGGGCCTCCTACGAGCAGTACTTC. Translated: CASSISQGASYEQYF.

The chain employs TRBV18 and TRBJ2-7; 9 nucleotides align to TRBD1. V shed 2 bases, J shed 4 bases, and the junction held 6 bases outside the gene matches. The germline gives CDR1 KGHSH, CDR2 LQKENI. This CDR3 is built from 15 residues. The CDR3 region has the DNA TGTGCCAGCTCACCAGGGGGGACAGGGAATTACGAGCAGTACTTC. This codes for CASSPGGTGNYEQYF. Looking up the rest from reference TRBV18 and TRBJ2-7 gives the full variable domain: NAGVMQNPRHLVRRRGQEARLRCSPMKGHSHVYWYRQLPEEGLKFMVYLQKENIIDESGMPKERFSAEFPKEGPSILRIQQVVRGDSAAYFCASSPGGTGNYEQYFGPGTRLTVT.

The CDR3 protein is CASRRTVNEKLFF. The CDR3 DNA is TGTGCCAGCCGGAGGACAGTTAATGAAAAACTGTTTTTT. V usage is TRBV14 and J usage is TRBJ1-4; weak D call: TRBD1 (6 bases). The germline V and J ends were trimmed by 8 bases and 4 bases, with 11 bases remaining between them. The CDR3 has 13 amino acids. CDR1 is SGHDN, CDR2 FVKESK, per germline. Full variable domain (rest looked up from reference TRBV14 and TRBJ1-4): EAGVTQFPSHSVIEKGQTVTLRCDPISGHDNLYWYRRVMGKEIKFLLHFVKESKQDESGMPNNRFLAERTGGTYSTLKVQPAELEDSGVYFCASRRTVNEKLFFGSGTQLSVL.

J is TRBJ2-5 and V is TRBV7-2; D gene uncertain. Germline CDR1 reads SGHTA; CDR2 reads FQGNSA. The CDR3 is 15 residues long. Between the trimmed V and J ends, which lost 5 bases and 4 bases, there was a span of 17 bases. The DNA for the CDR3 is TGTGCCAGCAGCCCCTTCAATGTAGTTGGAGAGACCCAGTACTTC. This gives the protein CASSPFNVVGETQYF.

This clonotype was recorded once. V is TRBV4-2 and J is TRBJ2-1, with 10 bases that match TRBD2. This CDR3 is built from 16 residues. V lost 4 bases, J lost 6 bases, and 9 bases stayed unmatched. CDR1 and CDR2 (germline): LGHNA, YNFKEQ. The CDR3 nucleotides are TGTGCCAGCAGCCCTCGGACAGCGGGAGGGTCCAATGAGCAGTTCTTC. It is translated as CASSPRTAGGSNEQFF.

The chain recombines TRBV5-1 with TRBJ2-5; D possibly corresponds to TRBD1 (6 bases). V lost 3 bases, J lost 1 base, and 13 bases lay in between. The CDR3 sequence is 15 residues long. Germline CDR1 SGHRS, CDR2 YFSETQ. As DNA, the CDR3 is TGCGCCAGCAGCTCCGGGACAACCACCCAAGAGACCCAGTACTTC. This codes for CASSSGTTTQETQYF.

The rearrangement uses TRBV7-2 and TRBJ2-5, with 9 bases fitting TRBD1. CDR3 length equals 14 residues. With 4 bases clipped from V and 5 bases from J, the junction kept 5 bases outside the gene matches. Germline V CDR1 and CDR2: SGHTA, FQGNSA. The CDR3, as DNA: TGTGCCAGCAGCTACAACAGGGGGCTGGAGACCCAGTACTTC. This sequence encodes CASSYNRGLETQYF.

This chain connects TRBV5-6 to TRBJ2-7; no clear D gene. Per the germline V gene, CDR1 is SGHDT and CDR2 is YYEEEE. Trimming shortened V by 2 bases and J by 0 bases, and 12 bases separated the two germline ends. CDR3 length: 15 residues. In DNA, the CDR3 is TGTGCCAGCAGCTTCAAGAGCGCTAGCTCCTACGAGCAGTACTTC. Translating it yields CASSFKSASSYEQYF.

J is TRBJ2-7 and V is TRBV7-8; unclear D gene. CDR1 is SGHVS, CDR2 FQNEAQ, per germline. The CDR3 is made up of 13 amino acids. Trimming left V 5 bases short and J 2 bases short, with 10 bases between. The chain's CDR3 is CASSTRPTYEQYF. CDR3 DNA sequence: TGTGCCAGCAGCACCCGTCCGACCTACGAGCAGTACTTC. Full variable domain (remainder filled in from reference TRBV7-8 and TRBJ2-7): GAGVSQSPRYKVAKRGQDVALRCDPISGHVSLFWYQQALGQGPEFLTYFQNEAQLDKSGLPSDRFFAERPEGSVSTLKIQRTQQEDSAVYLCASSTRPTYEQYFGPGTRLTVT.

This rearrangement joins TRBV20-1 to TRBJ2-2, with D possibly matching TRBD1 (6 bases). The CDR3 is 14 amino acids. The V gene's germline CDR1 is DFQATT and CDR2 SNEGSKA (reference sequence). V was cut by 1 base and J by 5 bases, with 11 bases left in between. The CDR3 is CSARVLGATGELFF. CDR3 sequence (DNA): TGCAGTGCTAGAGTTCTGGGGGCGACCGGGGAGCTGTTTTTT.

This chain connects TRBV28 to TRBJ1-2; D not resolved. CDR3 size: 14 residues. V was pared by 3 bases and J by 4 bases, with 12 bases between. Germline assignment: CDR1 MDHEN and CDR2 SYDVKM. For the CDR3, the DNA is TGTGCCAGCAGTTTCGGCGGGTACGGCTATGGCTACACCTTC. It codes for CASSFGGYGYGYTF.

This clonotype turned up a few times. V and J are TRBV5-1 and TRBJ1-2; weak D call: TRBD1 (5 bases). CDR3 length equals 14 residues. Germline CDR1 SGHRS, CDR2 YFSETQ. Trimming left V 0 bases short and J 4 bases short, with 10 bases between. Here the CDR3 reads CASSLARGGYGYTF. The CDR3 DNA reads as TGCGCCAGCAGCTTGGCTCGGGGCGGCTATGGCTACACCTTC.

This rearrangement joins TRBV18 to TRBJ2-7; the match to TRBD2 covers 7 bases. CDR3 length: 13 residues. J lost 5 bases, V lost 6 bases, and 7 bases had no gene match. Germline V gene lookup returns CDR1 KGHSH and CDR2 LQKENI. The CDR3 protein is CASSPSREDEQYF. The CDR3 region has the DNA TGTGCCAGCTCCCCCTCCCGGGAGGACGAGCAGTACTTC. Using reference TRBV18 and TRBJ2-7 for the parts outside the CDR3, the full variable domain is NAGVMQNPRHLVRRRGQEARLRCSPMKGHSHVYWYRQLPEEGLKFMVYLQKENIIDESGMPKERFSAEFPKEGPSILRIQQVVRGDSAAYFCASSPSREDEQYFGPGTRLTVT.

The V call is TRBV7-9, the J call TRBJ2-1, with 15 bases aligning to TRBD2. Germline V gene lookup returns CDR1 SEHNR and CDR2 FQNEAQ (reference sequence). The CDR3 spans 14 residues. V dropped 4 bases and J dropped 8; count of bases not matched to a gene: 0. The DNA of the CDR3 is TGTGCCAGCAGCTGGACTAGCGGGAGGGATGAGCAGTTCTTC. This gives the protein CASSWTSGRDEQFF.

This CDR3 is CASSVDPSTDTQYF. The DNA for the CDR3 is TGTGCCAGCAGCGTAGATCCGAGCACAGATACGCAGTATTTT. The rearrangement joins TRBV9 to TRBJ2-3; D call uncertain. The germline V gene has CDR1 SGDLS and CDR2 YYNGEE. Trimming cost V 0 bases and J 0 bases, with 5 bases left between them. The CDR3 has 14 residues.

The chain uses TRBV12-3 or TRBV12-4 and TRBJ2-5; possibly TRBD2 for D (6 bases). Trimming pared 6 bases from V and 4 bases from J, leaving 15 bases between. The CDR3 spans 14 residues. CDR3 amino acids: CASSPWGVGETQYF. The CDR3 DNA sequence: TGTGCCAGCAGCCCCTGGGGGGTTGGAGAGACCCAGTACTTC.

The gene calls are TRBV4-3 and TRBJ1-1; the D gene is possibly TRBD1 (6 bases). The CDR3 runs to 16 residues. Germline-derived CDR1 and CDR2 are LGHNA and YSLEER. V was cut by 0 bases and J by 5 bases, with 16 bases left in between. As DNA, the CDR3 is TGCGCCAGCAGCCAAGAGCTACAGGGTTTACGGACTGAAGCTTTCTTT. As protein: CASSQELQGLRTEAFF.

The chain has TRBV30 and TRBJ2-3, with TRBD2 as a possible D gene (5 bases). Germline loops: CDR1 GTSNPN, CDR2 SVGIG (reference sequence). There are 13 residues in the CDR3. V lost 2 bases, J lost 2 bases, and 8 bases lay in between. As DNA, the CDR3 is TGTGCCTGGAGTTGGACTCTCACAGATACGCAGTATTTT. Residues: CAWSWTLTDTQYF.

The chain employs TRBV4-3 and TRBJ2-3; a possible D gene is TRBD1 (6 bases). V lost 2 bases to trimming and J lost 4 bases, with 10 bases between them. This CDR3 has 14 amino acids. CDR1 and CDR2 from the germline V gene are LGHNA and YSLEER. The CDR3 sequence is CASSQTGFPDTQYF. Written as DNA, the CDR3 is TGCGCCAGCAGCCAAACAGGGTTCCCAGATACGCAGTATTTT.

Here the CDR3 DNA reads TGCAGTGCTAGTATCACAGATACGCAGTATTTT. Protein product: CSASITDTQYF. V and J are TRBV20-1 and TRBJ2-3; no clear D gene. Between the trimmed V and J ends, which lost 3 bases and 2 bases, there was a span of 3 bases. The CDR3 has 11 amino acids. The germline V gene has CDR1 DFQATT and CDR2 SNEGSKA (reference sequence).

This rearrangement joins TRBV20-1 to TRBJ1-1, with TRBD1 as a possible D gene (6 bases). V was clipped by 4 bases and J by 0 bases, with 15 bases between them. The CDR3 length is 15 residues. Germline CDR1 DFQATT, CDR2 SNEGSKA (reference sequence). CDR3 residues: CSAKLQGIMNTEAFF. CDR3 coding DNA: TGCAGTGCTAAACTACAGGGAATCATGAACACTGAAGCTTTCTTT.

The CDR3 reads CAIKHPGLAGGPTSSGANVLTF. Here the CDR3 DNA reads TGTGCCATCAAGCACCCGGGACTAGCGGGGGGACCCACGAGCTCTGGGGCCAACGTCCTGACTTTC. This rearrangement joins TRBV7-8 to TRBJ2-6; 15 bases agree with TRBD2. CDR1 and CDR2 (germline): SGHVS, FQNEAQ. Trimming cost V 10 bases and J 0 bases; bases outside gene matches: 19. The CDR3 consists of 22 residues.

The chain employs TRBV7-9 and TRBJ1-1, with 8 nucleotides matching TRBD1. Germline V lookup: CDR1 SEHNR, CDR2 FQNEAQ (reference sequence). The V segment lost 0 bases and the J segment 3 bases; nucleotides outside the gene matches: 9. This CDR3 spans 17 amino acids. CDR3 amino acids: CASSLARTGFGDTEAFF. The DNA of the CDR3 is TGTGCCAGCAGCTTAGCACGGACAGGGTTTGGGGACACTGAAGCTTTCTTT.

J is TRBJ1-3 and V is TRBV4-3; D gene unclear. Germline CDR1 LGHNA, CDR2 YSLEER. V shed 0 bases and J shed 0 bases, with 15 bases lying between them. The CDR3 totals 18 residues. CDR3 in amino acids: CASSQDRVFWSSGNTIYF. The CDR3, as DNA: TGCGCCAGCAGCCAAGATCGGGTCTTCTGGAGCTCTGGAAACACCATATATTTT.